Listed below are T cell receptor beta chains from one sample, sequenced in a study of regulatory T cells in long-lasting Graves disease. TCRdb used MiXCR to reprocess the multiplex PCR reads, holding one entry per CDR3 protein. The sample has 390,000 or so distinct CDR3 sequences; 10% to 15% are singletons. The same sample was also studied in work on T cells in Graves' hyperthyroidism and ophthalmopathy.

The sequences come from peripheral blood mononuclear cells (PBMCs), collected at new diagnosis, from a patient treated with antithyroid drugs. These receptors all come from a woman aged 18-29 years with Graves disease. Each CDR3 is given with its conserved first and last residue. The D gene is left open where the match is weak. The size entry is marked missing in some rows and otherwise reads once, few, many or a size class.

clone size	V gene	J gene	D gene	CDR3 DNA	CDR3 protein
few	TRBV20-1	TRBJ1-3	-	TGCAGTGCTAGAGATCCACCAGGACCTTTAGGAAACACCATATATTTT	CSARDPPGPLGNTIYF
-	TRBV7-6	TRBJ1-4	-	TGTGCCAGCAGCAAACTCGACAGTAATGAAAAACTGTTTTTT	CASSKLDSNEKLFF
many	TRBV6-1	TRBJ2-1	TRBD1	TGTGCCAGCAGTACCGACAGGGGCGCCTACAATGAGCAGTTCTTC	CASSTDRGAYNEQFF
-	TRBV11-2	TRBJ1-2	-	TGTGCCAGCAGCTTAGAACCCGCAGGCACTAACTATGGCTGCGCCTTC	CASSLEPAGTNYGCAF
many	TRBV7-8	TRBJ1-2	-	TGTGCCAGCAGCGTCCTTGCCCTTACTAACTATGGCTACACCTTC	CASSVLALTNYGYTF
-	TRBV12-3/TRBV12-4	TRBJ1-4	-	TGTGCCAGCACCGGAACTTACTCAAATGAAAAACTGTTTTTT	CASTGTYSNEKLFF
-	TRBV24-1	TRBJ2-1	-	TGTGCCACCAGTGACCCGGCCAGAACCGATGAGCAGTTCTTC	CATSDPARTDEQFF
many	TRBV20-1	TRBJ2-5	-	TGCAGTCCTAAGGGCCTGGGGGCGGTCCAAGAGACCCAGTACTTC	CSPKGLGAVQETQYF
many	TRBV7-3	TRBJ1-2	TRBD1	TGTGCCAGCAGCATTAACAGGGGGCCGGTTTATGGCTACACCTTC	CASSINRGPVYGYTF
many	TRBV2	TRBJ1-2	TRBD1	TGTGCCAGCAGTTTCGCCTACAGGGGGCAATATGGCTACACCTTC	CASSFAYRGQYGYTF
-	TRBV6-1	TRBJ1-4	-	TGTGCCAGCAGTCCCCAATTGAGGGAGGGGGATGAAAAACTGTTTTTT	CASSPQLREGDEKLFF
-	TRBV20-1	TRBJ2-4	TRBD2	TGCAGTGCTGAGAAGCGGGAGATGGCCAAAAACATTCAGTACTTC	CSAEKREMAKNIQYF
-	TRBV5-5	TRBJ2-5	-	TGTGCCAGCAGCGTCACAGGGCTAAGGGTTCAAGAGACCCAGTACTTC	CASSVTGLRVQETQYF
many	TRBV6-2/TRBV6-3	TRBJ2-1	TRBD2	TGTGCCAGCAGATCTTCGACTAGCGGGAGGTGTCTCTTC	CASRSSTSGRCLF
many	TRBV5-5	TRBJ1-1	TRBD1	TGTGCCAGCAGCTGGGGGGCTACAGGGGGATCGGGACTGAACACTGAAGCTTTCTTT	CASSWGATGGSGLNTEAFF
many	TRBV6-1	TRBJ2-3	-	TGTGCCAGCAGGGGTGATGTCCCGGATACGCAGTATTTT	CASRGDVPDTQYF
many	TRBV29-1	TRBJ2-1	TRBD1	TGCAGCACGGGGACAGGACACAATGAGCAGTTCTTC	CSTGTGHNEQFF
-	TRBV24-1	TRBJ1-1	-	TGTGCCACCAGTGACTCGGGCAGAAGTAAAGCTTTCTTT	CATSDSGRSKAFF
many	TRBV10-3	TRBJ1-2	-	TGTGCCATCAGTGTAGCGGGGGGCTATGGCTACACCTTC	CAISVAGGYGYTF
many	TRBV28	TRBJ2-3	-	TGTGCCAGCACGGGCTGGGGCCCGGTCCGCACAGATACGCAGTATTTT	CASTGWGPVRTDTQYF
-	TRBV18	TRBJ2-1	-	TGTGCCAGCTCACCGTGGGCAGGGGATATCTGGTTCTTC	CASSPWAGDIWFF
few	TRBV5-6	TRBJ2-1	TRBD1	TGTGCCAGCAGCAACTTCCGGGACAGAGATTACAATGAGCAGTTCTTC	CASSNFRDRDYNEQFF
many	TRBV4-1	TRBJ1-1	-	TGCGCCAGCAGCCCCGCGAAGGGCCTGAACACTGAAGCTTTCTTT	CASSPAKGLNTEAFF
many	TRBV27	TRBJ2-1	TRBD2	TGTGCCAGCAGTTCAAAGGCAGCGGGAGACCGCTACAATGAGCAGTTCTTC	CASSSKAAGDRYNEQFF
few	TRBV29-1	TRBJ2-5	-	TGCAGCGTGCTTTGGGAGACCCAGTACTTC	CSVLWETQYF
-	TRBV5-8	TRBJ2-3	-	TGTGCCAGCAGCTTTGTCGTAGATACGCAGTATTTT	CASSFVVDTQYF
many	TRBV6-1	TRBJ2-7	-	TGTGCCAGCAGCCCCGCCCGGGTAGGGTACGAGCAGTACTTC	CASSPARVGYEQYF
many	TRBV5-5	TRBJ2-1	-	TGTGCCTGCCAGGAAGTTCCTAGCAATGAGCAGTTCTTC	CACQEVPSNEQFF
-	TRBV12-3/TRBV12-4	TRBJ1-5	-	TGTGCCAGCAATGGTCCCTCGGCTAATCAGCCCCAGCATTTT	CASNGPSANQPQHF
many	TRBV3-1	TRBJ2-1	-	TGTGCCAGCAGTGAGATGGGCTCCTACAATGAGCAGTTCTTC	CASSEMGSYNEQFF
-	TRBV4-1	TRBJ2-5	TRBD1	TGCGCCAGCAGCCAAGGGGACAGGGGTAGGACCCAGTACTTC	CASSQGDRGRTQYF
many	TRBV7-9	TRBJ2-3	TRBD1	TGTGCCAGCAGCTTACCACCCCTGACAGGGGAAGGCACAGATACGCAGTATTTT	CASSLPPLTGEGTDTQYF
many	TRBV5-8	TRBJ1-1	-	TGTGCCAGCAGCTCAGAGACGGACACTGAAGCTTTCTTT	CASSSETDTEAFF
many	TRBV5-4	TRBJ1-2	TRBD1	TGTGCCAGCAGCCTGATGTTTGCACAGGGGGCAAGCACCTATGGCTACACCTTC	CASSLMFAQGASTYGYTF
many	TRBV7-2	TRBJ2-2	-	TGTGCCAGCAGCTTAGCGTTGAGAGCTGGCGACACCGGGGAGCTGTTTTTT	CASSLALRAGDTGELFF
many	TRBV28	TRBJ2-2	-	TGTGCCAGCAGTTCCTACGCCTCAGGGGAGCTGTTTTTT	CASSSYASGELFF
few	TRBV6-5	TRBJ1-2	TRBD1	TGTGCCAGCAGTTACCGAGCGAACAGGGGCGCTAACTATGGCTACACCTTC	CASSYRANRGANYGYTF
many	TRBV7-2	TRBJ2-1	-	TGTGCCAGCAGCATTCGGGACACACTCAATGAGCAGTTCTTC	CASSIRDTLNEQFF
many	TRBV14	TRBJ2-7	-	TGTGCCAGCAGCTCCTGGACAACGAGCTCCTACGAGCAGTACTTC	CASSSWTTSSYEQYF
many	TRBV9	TRBJ2-7	TRBD2	TGTGCCAGCAGCGTAGGCGGGAGGGCCCTCGGCGAGCAGTACTTC	CASSVGGRALGEQYF
-	TRBV4-1	TRBJ1-1	TRBD1	TGCGCCAGCAGCCAAGGACGGACAGGGGTGAACACTGAAGCTTTCTTT	CASSQGRTGVNTEAFF
-	TRBV20-1	TRBJ2-1	TRBD2	TGCAGTGCTGGCGGACTAGCGGGAGCCAGCAATGAGCAGTTCTTC	CSAGGLAGASNEQFF
-	TRBV7-2	TRBJ2-2	TRBD2	TGTGCCAGCAGCCTGGGACTAGCGGGAGACACCGGGGAGCTGTTTTTT	CASSLGLAGDTGELFF
many	TRBV6-1	TRBJ2-7	TRBD2	TGTGCCAGCAGTCAAAAACTAGCGGGAGGTCCCTACGAGCAGTACTTC	CASSQKLAGGPYEQYF
many	TRBV25-1	TRBJ2-1	-	TGTGCCAGCAGCCTCGGGTGGATTGAGCAGTTCTTC	CASSLGWIEQFF
many	TRBV3-1	TRBJ1-6	-	TGTGCCAGCAGTCAAGCGACCGCAACCTATAATTCACCCCTCCACTTT	CASSQATATYNSPLHF
-	TRBV9	TRBJ2-7	-	TGTGCCAGCAGCGTAGGTCCGAATTACGAGCAGTACTTC	CASSVGPNYEQYF